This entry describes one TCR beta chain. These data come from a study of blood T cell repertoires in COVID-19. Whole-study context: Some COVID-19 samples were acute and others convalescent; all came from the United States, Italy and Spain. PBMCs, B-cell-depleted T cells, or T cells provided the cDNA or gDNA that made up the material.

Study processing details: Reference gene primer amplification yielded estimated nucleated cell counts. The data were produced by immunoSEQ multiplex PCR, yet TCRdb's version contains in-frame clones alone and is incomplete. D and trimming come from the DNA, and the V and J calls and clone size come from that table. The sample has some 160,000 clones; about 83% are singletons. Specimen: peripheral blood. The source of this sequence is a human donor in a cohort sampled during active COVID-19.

The chain's CDR3 is CASSLGRWEPQHF. CDR3 DNA sequence: TGTGCCAGCAGTTTGGGGCGTTGGGAGCCCCAGCATTTT. The chain uses TRBV28 and TRBJ1-5; D perhaps matches TRBD1 (5 bases). Germline CDR1 reads MDHEN; CDR2 reads SYDVKM. CDR3 size: 13 residues. V lost 3 bases to trimming and J lost 8 bases, with 11 bases between them. The complete variable domain, with remaining parts taken from reference TRBV28 and TRBJ1-5, reads DVKVTQSSRYLVKRTGEKVFLECVQDMDHENMFWYRQDPGLGLRLIYFSYDVKMKEKGDIPEGYSVSREKKERFSLILESASTNQTSMYLCASSLGRWEPQHFGDGTRLSIL.